The rows below give T cell receptor beta chains drawn from one sample of a study of shared clonotypes between healthy human individuals. Assay used: immunoSEQ multiplex PCR; TCRdb lists only in-frame clones, some missing. The table records 650,000 to 750,000 clones, 72% of them present only once. Sample: memory CD4+ T cells sorted from blood. These receptors were taken from a woman aged 25-40 years in good health. The CDR3 runs from the conserved cysteine through the conserved F or W. A D gene is named only where the DNA matches it firmly. The size field is filled for only some rows; it gives once, few, many or a size class.

d_call	v_call	clone_size	j_call	cdr3_aa	cdr3_nt
TRBD2	TRBV5-4	NA	TRBJ2-1	CASSYGGSFNEQFF	TGTGCCAGCAGCTATGGCGGGAGTTTCAATGAGCAGTTCTTC
NA	TRBV2	NA	TRBJ2-1	CASSAGTLSQGQFF	TGTGCCAGCAGTGCTGGGACCCTCTCTCAGGGGCAGTTCTTC
TRBD1	TRBV28	NA	TRBJ2-1	CASGRDSYNEQFF	TGTGCCAGCGGCCGGGACAGCTACAATGAGCAGTTCTTC
NA	TRBV27	NA	TRBJ2-3	CASSLWGMGGESTDTQYF	TGTGCCAGCAGTTTATGGGGGATGGGGGGAGAGAGCACAGATACGCAGTATTTT
TRBD1	TRBV28	many	TRBJ1-4	CATAAPGQGKEKLFF	TGTGCCACCGCCGCACCTGGACAGGGGAAGGAAAAACTGTTTTTT
NA	TRBV7-6	NA	TRBJ1-1	CASSLGLGGNTEAFF	TGTGCCAGCAGCTTAGGTTTAGGGGGGAACACTGAAGCTTTCTTT
NA	TRBV11-2	few	TRBJ2-4	CASSGPWTAKNIQYF	TGTGCCAGCAGCGGCCCCTGGACAGCCAAAAACATTCAGTACTTC
NA	TRBV25-1	NA	TRBJ2-7	CASSESSPPRQYF	TGTGCCAGCAGTGAATCATCCCCTCCCAGGCAGTACTTC
TRBD1	TRBV7-6	many	TRBJ2-7	CASSLAATGPDEQYF	TGTGCCAGCAGCTTAGCGGCGACAGGGCCGGACGAGCAGTACTTC
NA	TRBV19	NA	TRBJ2-2	CASRGSWDTGELFF	TGTGCCAGTCGAGGTAGTTGGGACACCGGGGAGCTGTTTTTT
TRBD1	TRBV11-2	NA	TRBJ2-2	CASSLAGMRGRGNTGELFF	TGTGCCAGCAGCTTAGCTGGGATGAGGGGGCGCGGTAACACCGGGGAGCTGTTTTTT
NA	TRBV21-1	NA	TRBJ1-3	CASSKGARGGRSGNTIYF	TGTGCCAGCAGCAAAGGGGCCCGGGGGGGCCGCTCTGGAAACACCATATATTTT
NA	TRBV7-8	NA	TRBJ1-1	CASSYVFGGTTEAFF	TGTGCCAGCAGCTACGTATTTGGAGGGACCACTGAAGCTTTCTTT
TRBD2	TRBV6-5	NA	TRBJ2-7	CASSLTSGNYEQYF	TGTGCCAGCAGTTTAACTAGCGGGAACTACGAGCAGTACTTC